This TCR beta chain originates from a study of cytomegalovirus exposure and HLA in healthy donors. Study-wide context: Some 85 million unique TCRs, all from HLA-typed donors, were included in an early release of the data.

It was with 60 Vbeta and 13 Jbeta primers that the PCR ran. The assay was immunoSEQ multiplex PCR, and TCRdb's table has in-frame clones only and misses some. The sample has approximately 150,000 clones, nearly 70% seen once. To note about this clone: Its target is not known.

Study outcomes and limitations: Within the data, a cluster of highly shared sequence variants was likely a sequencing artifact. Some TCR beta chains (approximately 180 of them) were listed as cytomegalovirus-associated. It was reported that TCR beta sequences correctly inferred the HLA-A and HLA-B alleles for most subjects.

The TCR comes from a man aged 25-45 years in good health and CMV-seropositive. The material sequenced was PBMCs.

CDR3 sequence (DNA): TGTGCCAGCAGTTACTTTTGGGGCGGCGAGCAGTACTTC. It encodes CASSYFWGGEQYF. V and J are TRBV6-5 and TRBJ2-7, with D possibly being TRBD1 (5 bases). Germline values: CDR1 MNHEY, CDR2 SVGAGI. The CDR3 covers 13 residues. V gave up 1 base and J gave up 6 bases, with 10 bases separating them.